The 27 T cell receptor beta chains below all came from one sample that was sequenced in a study of spatial heterogeneity in lung cancer. TCRdb analysed the 5' RACE reads with MiXCR anew, one entry per CDR3 protein. Of 6,000 to 8,500 distinct CDR3 sequences listed, 5.4% are singletons. Noted time point: sample taken at primary tumor resection. Whole RNA, which was extracted from tumor, nontumor lung tissue or frozen PBMC, was sequenced without any cell sorting. The sequenced sample was normal lung tissue next to the tumor, obtained at surgery. The source of these receptors is a female donor with early-stage non-small cell lung cancer.

Many counts were recorded for this clonotype. The V and J genes are TRBV7-2 and TRBJ1-5, with a possible D match to TRBD1 (6 bases). The CDR3 spans 13 residues. Per the germline V gene, CDR1 is SGHTA and CDR2 is FQGNSA. The V and J ends lost 11 bases and 6 bases respectively, with 17 bases between them. The CDR3 DNA reads TGTGCCTCAGGGGCGGGGTTAGGTCAGCCCCAGCATTTT. Its protein product is CASGAGLGQPQHF.

By proportion, this clonotype is medium-sized. The chain carries TRBV29-1 and TRBJ2-5; tentatively, D is TRBD2 (6 bases). Germline assignment: CDR1 SQVTM and CDR2 ANQGSEA. The CDR3 sequence is 12 residues long. Trimming removed 7 bases from V and 1 base from J, with 10 bases in between. This CDR3 is CSDSGSQETQYF. In DNA, the CDR3 is TGCAGCGATAGCGGCTCCCAAGAGACCCAGTACTTC.

This clonotype is medium-sized (0.01 to 0.1%). V usage is TRBV5-1 and J usage is TRBJ2-7; perhaps TRBD2 as D (5 bases). This CDR3 is built from 14 residues. Trimming took off 4 bases at V and 2 bases at J, with 13 bases between the two ends. Germline V gene data show CDR1 as SGHRS and CDR2 as YFSETQ. The CDR3 DNA reads TGCGCCAGCAGCCCCCCGGGGTTACCCTACGAGCAGTACTTC. Translated, it gives CASSPPGLPYEQYF.

This rearrangement joins TRBV7-9 to TRBJ2-3, with a possible D match to TRBD2 (6 bases). The V end was cut by 5 bases, the J end by 1 base, with 13 bases between. CDR3 length equals 15 residues. Germline V gene sequence: CDR1 SEHNR, CDR2 FQNEAQ (reference sequence). Here the CDR3 DNA reads TGTGCCAGCAGCCAACGAAGGGAGGGCACAGATACGCAGTATTTT. This gives the protein CASSQRREGTDTQYF.

Ten or more counts support this clonotype. The rearrangement uses TRBV10-3 and TRBJ1-5; D gene unclear. Trimming cost V 2 bases and J 6 bases, with 14 bases left between them. CDR1 ENHRY and CDR2 SYGVKD come from the germline V gene. This CDR3 is built from 15 residues. This CDR3 reads CAISEGTAPSQPQHF. In DNA, the CDR3 is TGTGCCATCAGTGAGGGAACAGCCCCAAGTCAGCCCCAGCATTTT.

By share, this clonotype counts as medium-sized. The chain employs TRBV3-1 and TRBJ2-2; D is uncertain. This CDR3 spans 17 amino acids. V lost 4 bases to trimming and J lost 0 bases, with 15 bases between them. Germline V gives CDR1 LGHDT, CDR2 YNNKEL (reference sequence). The CDR3 reads CASSPYYSPANTGELFF. The CDR3 nucleotides are TGTGCCAGCAGCCCATACTACAGCCCGGCGAACACCGGGGAGCTGTTTTTT. Variable domain in full (rest from reference TRBV3-1 and TRBJ2-2): DTAVSQTPKYLVTQMGNDKSIKCEQNLGHDTMYWYKQDSKKFLKIMFSYNNKELIINETVPNRFSPKSPDKAHLNLHINSLELGDSAVYFCASSPYYSPANTGELFFGEGSRLTVL.

Judged by abundance, this clonotype is medium-sized. V is TRBV20-1 and J is TRBJ2-7; D may be TRBD2 (6 bases). V lost 6 bases, J lost 2 bases, and 32 bases lay in between. Germline loops: CDR1 DFQATT, CDR2 SNEGSKA (reference sequence). The CDR3 has 19 residues. DNA for the CDR3: TGCAGTGCCGGAGAGGTACCAGGTCGGAGGCTAGCGTCTCCCTACGAGCAGTACTTC. Translating it yields CSAGEVPGRRLASPYEQYF.

This clonotype was detected ten times or more. The V call is TRBV20-1, the J call TRBJ1-5; 8 bases match TRBD1. The CDR3 sequence is 14 residues long. V was clipped by 5 bases and J by 3 bases; unmatched bases: 6. The germline gives CDR1 DFQATT, CDR2 SNEGSKA (reference sequence). The CDR3 DNA is TGCAGTGCTGGGCGGACAGGGAACAATCAGCCCCAGCATTTT. It codes for CSAGRTGNNQPQHF.

This clonotype was observed many times. This chain uses TRBV5-6 with TRBJ1-2; 8 bases align to TRBD1. Germline loops: CDR1 SGHDT, CDR2 YYEEEE. V lost 2 bases to trimming and J lost 5 bases; unmatched junction nucleotides: 8. This CDR3 region has 15 residues. The CDR3 DNA sequence: TGTGCCAGCAGCTTTGGACAGGGAGGAAAATATGGCTACACCTTC. Residues: CASSFGQGGKYGYTF.

The V and J genes are TRBV5-4 and TRBJ2-1; D tentatively fits TRBD1 or TRBD2 (5 bases each). Trimming took off 9 bases at V and 5 bases at J, with 15 bases between the two ends. From germline, CDR1 is SGHNT and CDR2 YYREEE (reference sequence). CDR3 length equals 13 residues. The CDR3 DNA sequence: TGTGCCACCCACCGGGACCGAAACAATGAGCAGTTCTTC. Residues: CATHRDRNNEQFF.

The DNA for the CDR3 is TGTGCCAGCAGTGAGGCGACAGGGGAACAAGAGACCCAGTACTTC. Protein: CASSEATGEQETQYF. This rearrangement joins TRBV2 to TRBJ2-5, with TRBD1 matching 8 bases. CDR1 and CDR2 (germline): SNHLY, FYNNEI. V was clipped by 3 bases and J by 2 bases; unmatched bases: 5. The CDR3 contains 15 residues.

This clonotype was counted ten times or more. The CDR3 DNA sequence: TGTGCCAGCAGCTTAGCAGGGGCCAACGTCCTGACTTTC. As protein: CASSLAGANVLTF. The gene calls are TRBV7-8 and TRBJ2-6; D uncertain. The CDR3 consists of 13 residues. The germline gives CDR1 SGHVS, CDR2 FQNEAQ. Trimming shortened V by 0 bases and J by 4 bases, and 1 base separated the two germline ends.

This clonotype is classed as medium-sized. The CDR3 DNA is TGCAGTGCTAGAGATTGGGGGAGTGCCCACAATGAGCAGTTCTTC. Its translation is CSARDWGSAHNEQFF. This chain joins TRBV20-1 and TRBJ2-1; D is possibly TRBD1 or TRBD2 (5 bases each). This CDR3 region has 15 residues. Germline values: CDR1 DFQATT, CDR2 SNEGSKA (reference sequence). Trimming shortened V by 0 bases and J by 5 bases, and 14 bases separated the two germline ends.

The chain couples TRBV5-1 to TRBJ1-1; D gene unclear. The germline V gene has CDR1 SGHRS and CDR2 YFSETQ. Between the trimmed V and J ends, which lost 3 bases and 7 bases, there was a span of 7 bases. There are 11 residues in the CDR3. For the CDR3, the DNA is TGCGCCAGCAGCTACGGCCTTGAAGCTTTCTTT. This encodes CASSYGLEAFF.

This clonotype is medium-sized (0.01 to 0.1%) by share. V is TRBV19 and J is TRBJ2-2; no clear D. The CDR3 covers 13 residues. Germline V CDR1 and CDR2: LNHDA, SQIVND (reference sequence). V lost 4 bases, J lost 0 bases, and 3 bases lay in between. This CDR3 is CASSNPNTGELFF. CDR3 nucleotide sequence: TGTGCCAGTAGTAACCCGAACACCGGGGAGCTGTTTTTT.

This clonotype is medium-sized within its sample. The J gene is TRBJ2-5, the V gene TRBV10-3, with a weak D call TRBD2 (5 bases). The CDR3 totals 17 residues. Trimming left V 0 bases short and J 5 bases short, with 19 bases between. The germline V gene encodes CDR1 ENHRY and CDR2 SYGVKD. The CDR3 is CAISESGGGPSGETQYF. Written as DNA, the CDR3 is TGTGCCATCAGTGAGTCGGGTGGTGGCCCCTCGGGGGAGACCCAGTACTTC.

This clonotype was observed many times. The chain combines TRBV6-2 or TRBV6-3 with TRBJ2-3; 8 nucleotides agree with TRBD2. The CDR3 loop spans 16 amino acids. With 7 bases clipped from V and 2 bases from J, the junction kept 11 bases outside the gene matches. Germline V gives CDR1 MNHEY, CDR2 SVGEGT. The CDR3 is CASTPDSGSFTDTQYF. In DNA form, the CDR3 reads TGTGCCAGCACACCAGACAGCGGGAGTTTCACAGATACGCAGTATTTT.

Relative to its sample, this clonotype is medium-sized. The rearrangement links TRBV19 to TRBJ2-1, with TRBD2 as a possible D gene (6 bases). This CDR3 has 15 residues. Trimming pared 3 bases from V and 4 bases from J, leaving 13 bases between. CDR1 and CDR2 (germline): LNHDA, SQIVND (reference sequence). Here the CDR3 DNA reads TGTGCCAGTAGTATGTCGGGAGCGTTTTACAATGAGCAGTTCTTC. Translated, it gives CASSMSGAFYNEQFF. Drawing the rest from reference TRBV19 and TRBJ2-1, the complete variable domain is DGGITQSPKYLFRKEGQNVTLSCEQNLNHDAMYWYRQDPGQGLRLIYYSQIVNDFQKGDIAEGYSVSREKKESFPLTVTSAQKNPTAFYLCASSMSGAFYNEQFFGPGTRLTVL.

This clonotype was seen repeatedly, ten times or more. The chain uses TRBV7-9 and TRBJ2-4, with D tentatively TRBD2 (5 bases). The V gene lost 5 bases and the J gene lost 12 bases, with 14 bases spanning the gap. CDR3 length equals 12 residues. CDR1 SEHNR and CDR2 FQNEAQ come from the germline V gene (reference sequence). The CDR3 DNA reads as TGTGCCAGCAGCCCCCAGGCCGCGGGTCAGTACTTC. This translates into CASSPQAAGQYF.

In its sample, this clonotype was seen many times. V is TRBV7-9 and J is TRBJ2-2; 11 nucleotides align to TRBD2. CDR3 length equals 17 residues. V trimming: 5 bases; J trimming: 8 bases; junction bases outside the gene matches: 13. Per germline, CDR1 SEHNR and CDR2 FQNEAQ (reference sequence). The CDR3 bases are TGTGCCAGCAGCACGCGACTAGCGGGGAGAGGAGTGGGGGAGCTGTTTTTT. Translated: CASSTRLAGRGVGELFF.

CDR3 sequence: CASSLAGGRDIQYF. The CDR3 DNA reads TGTGCCAGCAGCTTAGCAGGGGGCCGGGACATTCAGTACTTC. The chain uses TRBV7-9 and TRBJ2-4; the match to TRBD1 covers 7 bases. With V trimmed by 0 bases and J by 8 bases, 4 bases remained unmatched. The V gene's germline CDR1 is SEHNR and CDR2 FQNEAQ (reference sequence). The CDR3 is 14 amino acids.

This clonotype came up many times. In nucleotides, the CDR3 is TGTGCCAGCGGGGGAGGGAGTCTGCGTGAGCAGTTCTTC. This encodes CASGGGSLREQFF. The chain has TRBV7-9 and TRBJ2-1; 7 nucleotides line up with TRBD2. The V gene's germline CDR1 is SEHNR and CDR2 FQNEAQ (reference sequence). Trimming took 8 bases from V and 9 from J; bases not matched to a gene: 10. The length of the CDR3 is 13 residues.

In its sample, this clonotype was seen many times. The chain combines TRBV7-3 with TRBJ2-2, with a tentative D call TRBD1 (6 bases). The V end was cut by 5 bases, the J end by 6 bases, with 10 bases between. The CDR3 totals 13 residues. The germline gives CDR1 SGHTA, CDR2 FQGTGA. The chain's CDR3 is CASSAPGAGELFF. CDR3 sequence (DNA): TGTGCCAGCAGCGCACCAGGGGCCGGGGAGCTGTTTTTT.

Sample share makes this clonotype medium-sized. The gene calls are TRBV7-9 and TRBJ2-7; a weak D match, TRBD1 (6 bases). CDR1 is SEHNR and CDR2 is FQNEAQ in the germline V gene (reference sequence). This CDR3 is built from 15 residues. V lost 2 bases and J 5 bases, leaving 16 bases between the germline ends. CDR3 coding DNA: TGTGCCAGCAGCTTATTGCAGGGGATCTTCGACGAGCAGTACTTC. This sequence encodes CASSLLQGIFDEQYF.

The table lists this clonotype with many counts. The gene calls are TRBV3-1 and TRBJ1-3; TRBD1 is a possible D gene (5 bases). Between the trimmed V and J ends, which lost 1 base and 3 bases, there was a span of 7 bases. The CDR3 consists of 14 residues. Germline CDR1 reads LGHDT; CDR2 reads YNNKEL (reference sequence). CDR3 nucleotides: TGTGCCAGCAGCCAAGGGACAATTGGAAACACCATATATTTT. Amino acids: CASSQGTIGNTIYF.

This clonotype is medium-sized. V gene TRBV5-1 combines with J gene TRBJ2-3, with D uncertain. The CDR3 is 15 amino acids. Germline assignment: CDR1 SGHRS and CDR2 YFSETQ. V shed 4 bases and J shed 0 bases, with 12 bases lying between them. This CDR3 is CASSPFADSTDTQYF. The CDR3 nucleotides read TGCGCCAGCAGCCCATTTGCGGATAGCACAGATACGCAGTATTTT.

This clonotype occurred many times. V is TRBV20-1 and J is TRBJ2-1; 11 bases agree with TRBD2. CDR3 length: 17 residues. The germline gives CDR1 DFQATT, CDR2 SNEGSKA (reference sequence). V shed 3 bases and J 0 bases; nucleotides not matched to a gene: 7. The CDR3 coding sequence is TGCAGTGCTAGTGATTTGGGACTAGCGGACTCCTACAATGAGCAGTTCTTC. Protein sequence: CSASDLGLADSYNEQFF.